This T cell receptor (beta chain) derives from a study of vaccination and CD4 T cells after COVID-19. CD4+ T cells that had been cultured provided DNA sequenced with the Oncomine TCR Beta short-read assay. TCRdb ran MiXCR on the PCR reads and lists one entry per CDR3 protein. The sample has roughly 9,700 distinct CDR3 sequences, roughly two thirds seen once. In regard to this clonotype: The antigen is unknown.

Treatment of the sample: roughly 10-day PBMC culture with coronavirus spike peptide pools or control peptides (ViraFEST assay). Trimming cost V 4 bases and J 6 bases; bases outside gene matches: 6. The CDR3 sequence is 13 residues long. Germline V gene lookup returns CDR1 MNHEY and CDR2 SVGEGT. This clonotype was obtained from a human donor who had recovered from COVID-19. Sequencing input: CD4+ T cells from blood, cultured in vitro. The chain combines TRBV6-2 or TRBV6-3 with TRBJ2-7; 7 nucleotides line up with TRBD1. The chain's CDR3 is CASSSTGVREQYF. In DNA, the CDR3 is TGTGCCAGCAGTTCAACAGGGGTGCGCGAGCAGTACTTC.